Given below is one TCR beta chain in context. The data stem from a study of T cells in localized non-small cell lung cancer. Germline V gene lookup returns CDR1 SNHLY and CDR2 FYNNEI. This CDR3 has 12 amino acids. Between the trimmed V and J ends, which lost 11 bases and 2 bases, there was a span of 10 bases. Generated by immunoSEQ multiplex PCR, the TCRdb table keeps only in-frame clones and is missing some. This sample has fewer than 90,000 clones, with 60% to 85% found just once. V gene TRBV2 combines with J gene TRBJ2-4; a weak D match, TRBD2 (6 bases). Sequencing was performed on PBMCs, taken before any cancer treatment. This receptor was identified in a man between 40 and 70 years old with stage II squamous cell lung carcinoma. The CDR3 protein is CAGAGTKNIQYF. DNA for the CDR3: TGTGCCGGGGCGGGGACCAAAAACATTCAGTACTTC.